This TCR beta chain is drawn from a study of blood T cell repertoires in COVID-19. About the research overall: COVID-19 samples from acute and convalescent phases originated in the United States, Italy and Spain. PBMCs, B-cell-depleted T cells, or T cells provided the cDNA or gDNA that made up the material.

Source study methods: Amplification of reference gene primers was used by the study to estimate nucleated cell counts. The protocol was immunoSEQ multiplex PCR, while the TCRdb copy is restricted to in-frame clones and leaves out a portion. V and J calls plus clone size are reproduced from that table; the DNA served to infer D and trimming. The table lists 100,000 or so clones, roughly 80% of them singletons. This clone was seen only a few times. This CDR3 is built from 14 residues. Trimming left V 0 bases short and J 4 bases short, with 9 bases between. Germline V lookup: CDR1 WSHSY, CDR2 SAAADI. V and J are TRBV10-2 and TRBJ1-2; no definite D call. This receptor was taken from an elderly woman with acute or convalescent COVID-19. The specimen sequenced was peripheral blood. CDR3 coding DNA: TGCGCCAGCAGTGAGTCCGGGGAACCCTATGGCTACACCTTC. Translated: CASSESGEPYGYTF.